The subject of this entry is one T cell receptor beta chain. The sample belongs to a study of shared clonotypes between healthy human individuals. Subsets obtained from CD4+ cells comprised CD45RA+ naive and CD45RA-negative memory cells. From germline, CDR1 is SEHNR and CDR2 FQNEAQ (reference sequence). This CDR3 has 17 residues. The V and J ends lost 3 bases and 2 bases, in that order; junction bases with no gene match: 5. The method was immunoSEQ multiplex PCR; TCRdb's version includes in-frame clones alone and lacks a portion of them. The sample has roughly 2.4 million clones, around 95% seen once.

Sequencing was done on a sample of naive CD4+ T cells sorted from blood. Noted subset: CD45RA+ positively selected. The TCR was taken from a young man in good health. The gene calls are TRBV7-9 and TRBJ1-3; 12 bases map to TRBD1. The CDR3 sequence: CASSFRGQGAPGNTIYF. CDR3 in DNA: TGTGCCAGCAGCTTTAGGGGACAGGGGGCGCCTGGAAACACCATATATTTT.